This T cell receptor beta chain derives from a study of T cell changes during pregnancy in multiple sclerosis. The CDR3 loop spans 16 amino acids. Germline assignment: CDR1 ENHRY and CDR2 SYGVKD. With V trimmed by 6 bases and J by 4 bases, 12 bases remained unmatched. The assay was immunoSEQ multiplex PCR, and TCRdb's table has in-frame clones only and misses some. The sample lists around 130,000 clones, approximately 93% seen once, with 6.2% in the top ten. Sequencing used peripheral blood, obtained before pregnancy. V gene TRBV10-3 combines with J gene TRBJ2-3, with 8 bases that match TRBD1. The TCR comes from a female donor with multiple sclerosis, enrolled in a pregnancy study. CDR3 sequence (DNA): TGTGCCATCAGGGCCCTAGAGGGGACAGGTTCAGATACGCAGTATTTT. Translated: CAIRALEGTGSDTQYF.